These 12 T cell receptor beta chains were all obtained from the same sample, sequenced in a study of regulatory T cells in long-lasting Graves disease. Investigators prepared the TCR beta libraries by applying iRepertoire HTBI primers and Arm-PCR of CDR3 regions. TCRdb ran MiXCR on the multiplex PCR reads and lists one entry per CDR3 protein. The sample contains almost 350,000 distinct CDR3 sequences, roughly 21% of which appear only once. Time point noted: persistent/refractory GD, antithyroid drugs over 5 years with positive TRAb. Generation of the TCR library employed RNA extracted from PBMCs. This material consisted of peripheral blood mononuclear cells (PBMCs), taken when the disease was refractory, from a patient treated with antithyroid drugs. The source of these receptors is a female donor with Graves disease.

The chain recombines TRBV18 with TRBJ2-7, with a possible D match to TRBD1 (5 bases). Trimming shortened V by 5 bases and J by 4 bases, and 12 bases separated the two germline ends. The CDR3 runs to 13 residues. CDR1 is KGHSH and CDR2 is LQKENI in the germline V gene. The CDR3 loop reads CASSKGTGYEQYF. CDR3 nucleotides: TGTGCCAGCTCAAAGGGAACAGGTTACGAGCAGTACTTC.

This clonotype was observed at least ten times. The CDR3 region is CASNQGVSNQPQHF. The CDR3 DNA follows: TGTGCCAGCAACCAGGGTGTAAGCAATCAGCCCCAGCATTTT. The chain joins TRBV28 to TRBJ1-5; perhaps TRBD1 as D (5 bases). The CDR3 covers 14 residues. The germline CDR1 and CDR2 sequences are MDHEN and SYDVKM. Trimming removed 7 bases from V and 1 base from J, with 11 bases in between.

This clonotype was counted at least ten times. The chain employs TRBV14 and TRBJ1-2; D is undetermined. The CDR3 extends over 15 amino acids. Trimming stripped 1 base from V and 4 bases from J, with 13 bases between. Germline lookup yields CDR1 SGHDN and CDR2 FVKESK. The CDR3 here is CASSQVNNPGYGYTF. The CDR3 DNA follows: TGTGCCAGCAGCCAAGTCAATAACCCGGGCTATGGCTACACCTTC.

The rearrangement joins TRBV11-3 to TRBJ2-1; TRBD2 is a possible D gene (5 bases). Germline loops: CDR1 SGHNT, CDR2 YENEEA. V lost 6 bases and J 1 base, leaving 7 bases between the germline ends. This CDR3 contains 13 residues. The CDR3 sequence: CASRLASYNEQFF. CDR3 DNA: TGTGCCAGCAGGCTAGCTTCCTACAATGAGCAGTTCTTC.

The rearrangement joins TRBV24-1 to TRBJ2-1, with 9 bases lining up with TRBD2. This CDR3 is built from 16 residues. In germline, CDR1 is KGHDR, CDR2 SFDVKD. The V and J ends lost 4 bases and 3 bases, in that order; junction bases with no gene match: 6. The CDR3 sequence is CATSDALAGHYNEQFF. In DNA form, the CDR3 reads TGTGCCACCAGTGACGCTCTAGCGGGACACTACAATGAGCAGTTCTTC.

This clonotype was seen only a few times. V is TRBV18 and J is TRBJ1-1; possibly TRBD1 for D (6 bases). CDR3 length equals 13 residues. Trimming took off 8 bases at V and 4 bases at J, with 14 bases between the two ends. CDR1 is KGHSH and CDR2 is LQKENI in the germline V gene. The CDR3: CASPQGRSTEAFF. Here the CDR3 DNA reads TGTGCCAGCCCCCAGGGGAGGAGCACTGAAGCTTTCTTT.

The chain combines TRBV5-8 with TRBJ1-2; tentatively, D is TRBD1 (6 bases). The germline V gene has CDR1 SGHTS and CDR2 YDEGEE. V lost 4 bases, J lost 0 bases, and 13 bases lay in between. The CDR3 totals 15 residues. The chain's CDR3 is CASSPPGHPNYGYTF. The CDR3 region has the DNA TGTGCCAGCAGCCCTCCGGGACACCCTAACTATGGCTACACCTTC.

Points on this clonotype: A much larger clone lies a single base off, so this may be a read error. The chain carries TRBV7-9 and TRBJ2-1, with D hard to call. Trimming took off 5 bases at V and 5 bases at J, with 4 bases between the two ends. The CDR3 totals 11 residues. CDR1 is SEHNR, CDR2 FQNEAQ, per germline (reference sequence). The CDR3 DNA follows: TGTGCCAGCAGCCGCAACAATGAGCAGTTCTTC. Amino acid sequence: CASSRNNEQFF.

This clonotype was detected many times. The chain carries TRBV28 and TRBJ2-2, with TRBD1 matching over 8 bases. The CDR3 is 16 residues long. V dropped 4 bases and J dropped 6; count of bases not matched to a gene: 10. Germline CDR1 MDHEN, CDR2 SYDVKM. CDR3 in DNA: TGTGCCAGCAGTTCAATTCAGGGGGCAGAAGCCGGGGAGCTGTTTTTT. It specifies CASSSIQGAEAGELFF. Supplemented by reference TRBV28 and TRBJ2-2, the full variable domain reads DVKVTQSSRYLVKRTGEKVFLECVQDMDHENMFWYRQDPGLGLRLIYFSYDVKMKEKGDIPEGYSVSREKKERFSLILESASTNQTSMYLCASSSIQGAEAGELFFGEGSRLTVL.

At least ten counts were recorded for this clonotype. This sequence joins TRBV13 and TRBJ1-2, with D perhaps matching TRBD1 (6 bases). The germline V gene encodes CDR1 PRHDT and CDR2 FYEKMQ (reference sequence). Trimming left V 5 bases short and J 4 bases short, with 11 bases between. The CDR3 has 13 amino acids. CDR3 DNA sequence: TGTGCCAGCAGCCCTCCGGACAGCTATGGCTACACCTTC. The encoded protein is CASSPPDSYGYTF.

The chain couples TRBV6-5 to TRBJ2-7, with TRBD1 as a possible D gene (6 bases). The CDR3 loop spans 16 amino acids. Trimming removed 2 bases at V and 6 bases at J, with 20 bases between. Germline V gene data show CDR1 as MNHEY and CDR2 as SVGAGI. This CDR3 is CASSYEWGQGLGEQYF. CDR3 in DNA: TGTGCCAGCAGTTACGAGTGGGGGCAGGGGCTCGGCGAGCAGTACTTC.

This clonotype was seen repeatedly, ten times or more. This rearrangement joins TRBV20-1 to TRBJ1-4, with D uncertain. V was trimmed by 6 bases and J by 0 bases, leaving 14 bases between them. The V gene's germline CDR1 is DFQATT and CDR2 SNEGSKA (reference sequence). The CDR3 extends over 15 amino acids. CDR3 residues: CSAPPSRATNEKLFF. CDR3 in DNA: TGCAGTGCCCCTCCTTCTCGAGCAACTAATGAAAAACTGTTTTTT.